Shown below are 27 T cell receptor beta chains from a single sample sequenced in a study of T cells in Graves' hyperthyroidism and ophthalmopathy. Researchers amplified the TCR beta CDR3 regions from RNA transcripts. TCR CDR3 regions were first amplified by RT-PCR with HTBI primers. TCRdb analysed the multiplex PCR reads with MiXCR anew, one entry per CDR3 protein. The table lists 650,000 to 700,000 distinct CDR3 sequences, 17% of them singletons. What was sequenced was blood. The receptors originated from a man between 45 and 60 years old with Graves' hyperthyroidism.

The sample holds many counts of this clonotype. V and J are TRBV10-3 and TRBJ1-1; tentatively, D is TRBD1 (5 bases). CDR1 and CDR2 (germline): ENHRY, SYGVKD. The CDR3 runs to 14 residues. Deletions cut 6 bases from V and 1 base from J, with 12 bases between. The CDR3 sequence: CAIRGTASNTEAFF. The DNA for the CDR3 is TGTGCCATCAGGGGGACGGCCTCGAACACTGAAGCTTTCTTT.

This clonotype was observed a handful of times. The rearrangement uses TRBV20-1 and TRBJ2-2; 8 bases are a match to TRBD1. CDR1 DFQATT and CDR2 SNEGSKA come from the germline V gene (reference sequence). The CDR3 is 14 residues long. Unmatched junction bases numbered 5, after V lost 5 bases and J lost 3 bases. CDR3: CSASQGVDTGELFF. DNA of the CDR3: TGCAGTGCTTCACAGGGGGTCGACACCGGGGAGCTGTTTTTT.

This clonotype appeared many times. V and J are TRBV7-3 and TRBJ1-6, with D perhaps TRBD1 (6 bases). The germline gives CDR1 SGHTA, CDR2 FQGTGA. Trimming removed 5 bases at V and 11 bases at J, with 13 bases between. The CDR3 runs 13 residues. The CDR3 loop reads CASSTQQGTPLHF. CDR3 bases: TGTGCCAGCAGCACTCAACAGGGCACACCCCTCCACTTT.

This clonotype was seen ten or more times. The CDR3 DNA sequence: TGTGCCAGCAGTTTTGCTAGCGGGAGGTCCAGAAGCACAGATACGCAGTATTTT. It encodes CASSFASGRSRSTDTQYF. The chain links TRBV12-3 or TRBV12-4 to TRBJ2-3, with TRBD2 matching over 11 bases. The junction had 8 bases not matched to a gene; V was cut back by 3 bases and J by 0 bases. The CDR3 is made up of 18 amino acids.

This clonotype was counted ten times or more. The V call is TRBV6-2 or TRBV6-3, the J call TRBJ1-3; D is unclear. Per the germline V gene, CDR1 is MNHEY and CDR2 is SVGEGT. Between the trimmed V and J ends, which lost 6 bases and 1 base, there was a span of 7 bases. The CDR3 is 13 residues long. Here the CDR3 DNA reads TGTGCCAGCAGACCAGAGTCTGGAAACACCATATATTTT. Amino acids: CASRPESGNTIYF.

The CDR3 is CASSDVARGSYNEQFF. In DNA, the CDR3 is TGTGCCAGCAGTGATGTGGCGCGGGGCTCCTACAATGAGCAGTTCTTC. This chain links TRBV2 with TRBJ2-1; weak D call: TRBD2 (6 bases). The CDR3 contains 16 residues. Deletions cut 3 bases from V and 0 bases from J, with 12 bases between. Germline-derived CDR1 and CDR2 are SNHLY and FYNNEI.

This chain uses TRBV6-1 with TRBJ2-7; D remains unclear. Per germline, CDR1 MNHNS and CDR2 SASEGT. The V gene lost 8 bases and the J gene lost 3 bases, with 11 bases spanning the gap. The CDR3 is 12 amino acids. CDR3: CASGQTDYEQYF. CDR3 nucleotide sequence: TGTGCCAGCGGTCAAACAGACTACGAGCAGTACTTC.

This clonotype occurred many times. This chain joins TRBV27 and TRBJ2-6, with D hard to call. V gave up 2 bases and J gave up 0 bases, with 2 bases separating them. The CDR3 covers 14 residues. Germline V gene data show CDR1 as MNHEY and CDR2 as SMNVEV (reference sequence). This CDR3 reads CASSLSSGANVLTF. DNA of the CDR3: TGTGCCAGCAGTTTAAGCTCTGGGGCCAACGTCCTGACTTTC.

This chain connects TRBV12-3 or TRBV12-4 to TRBJ2-3; tentative D call: TRBD2 (5 bases). The V end lost 4 bases, the J end lost 1 base, and 12 bases lay between the germline ends. The length of the CDR3 is 15 residues. CDR3 nucleotide sequence: TGTGCCAGCAGTTGGAGGCTTTCCGGCACAGATACGCAGTATTTT. It translates to CASSWRLSGTDTQYF.

This clonotype was counted at least ten times. J is TRBJ2-2 and V is TRBV30; D might be TRBD1 (6 bases). Trimming shortened V by 0 bases and J by 0 bases, and 11 bases separated the two germline ends. This CDR3 contains 16 residues. Per the germline V gene, CDR1 is GTSNPN and CDR2 is SVGIG (reference sequence). Here the CDR3 reads CAWSVPDRPNTGELFF. DNA of the CDR3: TGTGCCTGGAGTGTACCGGACAGACCGAACACCGGGGAGCTGTTTTTT.

This clonotype turned up a few times. J is TRBJ2-5 and V is TRBV30; D gene uncertain. This CDR3 is built from 15 residues. Deletions cut 4 bases from V and 2 bases from J, with 17 bases between. Germline V gene sequence: CDR1 GTSNPN, CDR2 SVGIG (reference sequence). The CDR3 reads CAWILAPQGQETQYF. CDR3 in DNA: TGTGCCTGGATTTTGGCGCCCCAAGGGCAAGAGACCCAGTACTTC.

This clonotype has only a few counts. For the CDR3, the DNA is TGCAGTGGGACAGGGGGTAGTCATTACACAGATACGCAGTATTTT. This translates into CSGTGGSHYTDTQYF. The rearrangement uses TRBV20-1 and TRBJ2-3, with TRBD1 identical over 10 bases. Germline V gene lookup returns CDR1 DFQATT and CDR2 SNEGSKA (reference sequence). J gave up 2 bases and V 7 bases, and 9 bases lay outside the gene matches. CDR3 length: 15 amino acids.

This clonotype was detected many times. V gene TRBV6-2 or TRBV6-3 combines with J gene TRBJ2-4, with 8 bases fitting TRBD2. The CDR3 covers 18 residues. Germline V gene lookup returns CDR1 MNHEY and CDR2 SVGEGT. Trimming removed 4 bases from V and 1 base from J; junction bases left unmatched: 12. The CDR3 region is CASSSLLGGRLAKNIQYF. Here the CDR3 DNA reads TGTGCCAGCAGTTCCCTCCTAGGCGGGAGGTTGGCCAAAAACATTCAGTACTTC.

This clonotype occurred many times. The chain carries TRBV7-8 and TRBJ2-7; a possible D gene is TRBD2 (6 bases). CDR1 SGHVS and CDR2 FQNEAQ come from the germline V gene. CDR3 size: 17 residues. Deletions cut 2 bases from V and 4 bases from J, with 21 bases between. The CDR3 sequence: CASSLTVLPGLRYEQYF. CDR3 bases: TGTGCCAGCAGCTTAACAGTATTACCGGGACTCCGATACGAGCAGTACTTC.

This clonotype was found many times. The rearrangement joins TRBV20-1 to TRBJ1-5; 8 nucleotides line up with TRBD1. V gave up 4 bases and J gave up 2 bases; unmatched junction bases: 7. CDR3 length: 15 residues. Germline V gene sequence: CDR1 DFQATT, CDR2 SNEGSKA (reference sequence). In nucleotides, the CDR3 is TGCAGTGCTATAAGACAGGGGAGGGGCAATCAGCCCCAGCATTTT. It codes for CSAIRQGRGNQPQHF.

In its sample, this clonotype was seen many times. The chain employs TRBV10-3 and TRBJ1-1; D is unresolved. The CDR3 covers 15 residues. In germline, CDR1 is ENHRY, CDR2 SYGVKD. V lost 5 bases and J lost 1, with 14 bases in between. DNA of the CDR3: TGTGCCATCAGTAAAACCCTTCGGCCGAACACTGAAGCTTTCTTT. It yields the protein CAISKTLRPNTEAFF.

This clonotype was recorded many times. This sequence joins TRBV7-2 and TRBJ2-5; the match to TRBD2 covers 8 bases. The V gene's germline CDR1 is SGHTA and CDR2 FQGNSA. CDR3 length equals 13 residues. V trimming: 6 bases; J trimming: 5 bases; junction bases outside the gene matches: 5. The CDR3, as DNA: TGTGCCAGCAGATCCGGGACTAGTGAGACCCAGTACTTC. This encodes CASRSGTSETQYF.

V gene TRBV20-1 combines with J gene TRBJ1-2; 7 bases map to TRBD1. The CDR3 length is 14 residues. Germline-derived CDR1 and CDR2 are DFQATT and SNEGSKA (reference sequence). With V trimmed by 2 bases and J by 6 bases, 9 bases remained unmatched. This CDR3 reads CSARTLHRGHGYTF. The DNA of the CDR3 is TGCAGTGCTAGAACCCTCCACAGGGGCCATGGCTACACCTTC.

This clonotype was counted a single time. V and J are TRBV7-9 and TRBJ1-2; unclear D gene. Germline V CDR1 and CDR2: SEHNR, FQNEAQ (reference sequence). This CDR3 has 14 amino acids. V was pared by 5 bases and J by 2 bases, with 12 bases between. Here the CDR3 reads CASSPGDQNYGYTF. The CDR3 DNA reads TGTGCCAGCAGCCCGGGAGATCAAAACTATGGCTACACCTTC.

This chain uses TRBV6-5 with TRBJ2-1; 8 nucleotides align to TRBD2. V lost 2 bases, J lost 4 bases, and 10 bases stayed unmatched. The CDR3 spans 17 residues. Germline CDR1 is MNHEY and CDR2 is SVGAGI. The CDR3 here is CASSYDPGLAGYNEQFF. In DNA, the CDR3 is TGTGCCAGCAGTTACGATCCGGGGCTAGCGGGTTACAATGAGCAGTTCTTC.

This clonotype was recorded at least ten times. The J gene is TRBJ2-7, the V gene TRBV3-1, with a tentative D call TRBD2 (5 bases). The CDR3 runs 13 residues. Germline CDR1 and CDR2: LGHDT and YNNKEL (reference sequence). V was cut by 1 base and J by 7 bases, with 11 bases left in between. DNA for the CDR3: TGTGCCAGCAGCCAAGGGACTCCGCCGGAGCAGTACTTC. Its translation is CASSQGTPPEQYF.

This clonotype was seen a few times. The V and J genes are TRBV20-1 and TRBJ2-1; D ambiguous. Trimming removed 0 bases from V and 4 bases from J, with 10 bases in between. Germline V gene sequence: CDR1 DFQATT, CDR2 SNEGSKA (reference sequence). The CDR3 runs to 14 residues. The chain's CDR3 is CSARDPTSYNEQFF. The CDR3 DNA reads TGCAGTGCTAGAGATCCGACTTCTTACAATGAGCAGTTCTTC.

This clonotype was detected only a few times. The genes are TRBV28 and TRBJ2-7, with 10 bases that match TRBD1. Trimming at V came to 2 bases and at J to 4 bases, leaving 14 bases not matched to a gene. The CDR3 runs 18 residues. In germline, CDR1 is MDHEN, CDR2 SYDVKM. CDR3 loop: CASSLNGYRTGGGYEQYF. CDR3 DNA sequence: TGTGCCAGCAGTTTAAATGGTTATCGGACAGGGGGAGGGTACGAGCAGTACTTC.

This sequence joins TRBV6-5 and TRBJ1-3, with a weak D call TRBD1 (6 bases). Germline V gene lookup returns CDR1 MNHEY and CDR2 SVGAGI. The CDR3 is 15 amino acids. V was pared by 3 bases and J by 2 bases, with 11 bases between. The CDR3 reads CASSYFGGPGNTIYF. CDR3 in DNA: TGTGCCAGCAGTTATTTCGGGGGGCCTGGAAACACCATATATTTT.

This clonotype was picked up a small number of times. The rearrangement uses TRBV19 and TRBJ1-5, with unresolved D. Germline V gene data show CDR1 as LNHDA and CDR2 as SQIVND (reference sequence). Trimming stripped 3 bases from V and 7 bases from J, with 7 bases between. The CDR3 length is 12 residues. The CDR3 nucleotides read TGTGCCAGTAGTATTTTGAGGCAGCCCCAGCATTTT. Protein product: CASSILRQPQHF. Full variable domain (remainder filled in from reference TRBV19 and TRBJ1-5): DGGITQSPKYLFRKEGQNVTLSCEQNLNHDAMYWYRQDPGQGLRLIYYSQIVNDFQKGDIAEGYSVSREKKESFPLTVTSAQKNPTAFYLCASSILRQPQHFGDGTRLSIL.

This clonotype was seen a handful of times. This may be a read error, as it is one base from a much larger clone. The V gene is TRBV12-3 or TRBV12-4, the J gene TRBJ1-5; D perhaps matches TRBD1 (5 bases). CDR3 length: 16 amino acids. The CDR3 reads CASRLAGRTSNQPQHF. CDR3 DNA sequence: TGTGCCAGCAGGTTAGCGGGCAGGACAAGCAATCAGCCCCAGCATTTT.

This clonotype was counted at least ten times. The chain has TRBV7-8 and TRBJ2-7; tentative D call: TRBD2 (5 bases). CDR3 length: 12 residues. CDR1 and CDR2 from the germline V gene are SGHVS and FQNEAQ. The V end was cut by 4 bases, the J end by 7 bases, with 11 bases between. Written as DNA, the CDR3 is TGTGCCAGCAGCTCGACCCGCGGGGAGCAGTACTTC. Translating it yields CASSSTRGEQYF.